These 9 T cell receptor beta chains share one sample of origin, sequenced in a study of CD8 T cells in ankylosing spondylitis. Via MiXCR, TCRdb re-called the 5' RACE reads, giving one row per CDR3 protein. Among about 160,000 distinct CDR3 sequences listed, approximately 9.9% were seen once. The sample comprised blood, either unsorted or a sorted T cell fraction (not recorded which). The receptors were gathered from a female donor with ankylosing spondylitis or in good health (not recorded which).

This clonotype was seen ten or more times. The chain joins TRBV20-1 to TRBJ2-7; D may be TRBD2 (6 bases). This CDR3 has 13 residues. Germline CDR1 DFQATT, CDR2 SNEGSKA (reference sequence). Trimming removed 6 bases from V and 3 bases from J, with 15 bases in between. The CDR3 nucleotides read TGCAGTGCCGGGGACGCAGCGGGCTACGAGCAGTACTTC. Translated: CSAGDAAGYEQYF.

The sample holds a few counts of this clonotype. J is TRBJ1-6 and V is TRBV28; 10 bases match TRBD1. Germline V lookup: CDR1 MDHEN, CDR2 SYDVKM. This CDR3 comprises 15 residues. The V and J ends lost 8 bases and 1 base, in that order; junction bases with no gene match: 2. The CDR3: CASLDRGSYNSPLHF. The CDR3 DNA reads TGTGCCAGCCTGGACAGGGGGTCCTATAATTCACCCCTCCACTTT.

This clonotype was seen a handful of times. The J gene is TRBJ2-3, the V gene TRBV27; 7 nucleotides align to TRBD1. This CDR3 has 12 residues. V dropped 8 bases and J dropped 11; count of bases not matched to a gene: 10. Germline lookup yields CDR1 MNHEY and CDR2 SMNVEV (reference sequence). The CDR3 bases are TGTGCCAGCGTAGGGGGCTCCCCTAAGCAGTATTTT. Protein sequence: CASVGGSPKQYF.

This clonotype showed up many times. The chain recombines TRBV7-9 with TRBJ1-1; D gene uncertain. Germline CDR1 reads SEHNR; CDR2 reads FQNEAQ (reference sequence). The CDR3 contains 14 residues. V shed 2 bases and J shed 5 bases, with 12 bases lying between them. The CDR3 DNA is TGTGCCAGCAGCTTACCCGTTGAGGGAACTGAAGCTTTCTTT. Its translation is CASSLPVEGTEAFF.

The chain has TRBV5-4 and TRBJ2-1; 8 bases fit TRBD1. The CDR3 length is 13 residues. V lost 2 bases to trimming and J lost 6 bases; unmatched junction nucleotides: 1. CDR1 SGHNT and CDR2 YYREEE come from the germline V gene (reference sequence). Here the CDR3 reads CASSFGQGNEQFF. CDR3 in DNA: TGTGCCAGCAGCTTTGGACAGGGCAATGAGCAGTTCTTC.

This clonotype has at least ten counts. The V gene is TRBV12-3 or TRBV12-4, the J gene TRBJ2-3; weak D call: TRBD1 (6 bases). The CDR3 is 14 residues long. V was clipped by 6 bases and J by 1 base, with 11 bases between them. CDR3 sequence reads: CASSPRGGTDTQYF. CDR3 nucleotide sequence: TGTGCCAGCAGCCCCAGGGGAGGCACAGATACGCAGTATTTT.

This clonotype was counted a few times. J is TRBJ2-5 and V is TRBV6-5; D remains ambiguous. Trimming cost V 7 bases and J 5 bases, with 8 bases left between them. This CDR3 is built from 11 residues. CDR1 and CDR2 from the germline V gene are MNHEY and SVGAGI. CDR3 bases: TGTGCCAGCACCTCACGGGAGACCCAGTACTTC. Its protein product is CASTSRETQYF.

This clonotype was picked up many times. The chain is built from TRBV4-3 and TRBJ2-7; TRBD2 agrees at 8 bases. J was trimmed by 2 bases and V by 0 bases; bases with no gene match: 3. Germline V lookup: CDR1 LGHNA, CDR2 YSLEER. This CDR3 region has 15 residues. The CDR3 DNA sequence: TGCGCCAGCAGCCAAGACTTAGCGGGACCCTACGAGCAGTACTTC. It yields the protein CASSQDLAGPYEQYF.

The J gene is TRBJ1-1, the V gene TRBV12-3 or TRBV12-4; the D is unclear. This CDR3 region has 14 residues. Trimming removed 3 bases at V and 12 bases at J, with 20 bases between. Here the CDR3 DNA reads TGTGCCAGCAGTTTCGGTGGGCCGCCGGGTGACACTTTCTTT. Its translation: CASSFGGPPGDTFF.